This T cell receptor (beta chain) stems from a study of blood T cells in healthy people across ages. Trimming removed 1 base at V and 5 bases at J, with 15 bases between. The CDR3 length is 14 residues. The germline gives CDR1 SQVTM, CDR2 ANQGSEA. This clonotype turned up a few times. Primed by a sample-barcoded 5' primer and a J-beta primer mix, a second PCR proceeded for about 6 to 11 cycles. Template switching added a 12-random-nucleotide identifier to every cDNA molecule. TCRdb reprocessed the 5' RACE reads with MiXCR, giving one entry per CDR3 protein. The repertoire holds about 760,000 distinct CDR3 sequences, with 20% to 25% as singletons. The data also belong to a second study, concerning T cells of mothers and their children.

This clonotype originated in a boy between 10 and 17 years old in good health. V gene TRBV29-1 combines with J gene TRBJ2-7, with D possibly TRBD1 on 8 matching bases. Sequencing was done on a sample of blood. The CDR3 region has the DNA TGCAGCGTTGAAGCAGGACAGGGAGGGAACGAGCAGTACTTC. Translated: CSVEAGQGGNEQYF.